Following are 14 T cell receptor beta chains from one sample sequenced in a study of cytomegalovirus exposure and HLA in healthy donors. PCR involved 60 Vbeta and 13 Jbeta primers. The method was immunoSEQ multiplex PCR; TCRdb's version includes in-frame clones alone and lacks a portion of them. The data hold more than 85,000 clones, with under 85% observed a single time. The specimen was PBMCs. All receptors derive from a woman in her 40s in good health and CMV-seropositive.

The chain combines TRBV6-6 with TRBJ1-3; D is unclear. From germline, CDR1 is MNHNY and CDR2 SVGAGI (reference sequence). The CDR3 has 13 amino acids. Trimming left V 4 bases short and J 0 bases short, with 4 bases between. The CDR3 region is CASSSSSGNTIYF. The CDR3 DNA follows: TGTGCCAGCAGTTCGAGCTCTGGAAACACCATATATTTT.

This clone has ten or more counts. CDR3 sequence: CASSQERGGQETQYF. The CDR3 bases are TGTGCCAGCAGCCAAGAGCGGGGGGGCCAAGAGACCCAGTACTTC. The V call is TRBV4-2, the J call TRBJ2-5, with 9 nucleotides matching TRBD2. CDR1 is LGHNA and CDR2 is YNFKEQ in the germline V gene. V gave up 0 bases and J gave up 1 base; unmatched junction bases: 0. The CDR3 spans 15 residues.

The table lists this clone with a few counts. The chain has TRBV27 and TRBJ2-4; 8 positions agree with TRBD2. From germline, CDR1 is MNHEY and CDR2 SMNVEV (reference sequence). This CDR3 is built from 17 residues. Trimming cost V 8 bases and J 0 bases; bases outside gene matches: 12. The CDR3 sequence: CASSQAGVALAKNIQYF. CDR3 sequence (DNA): TGTGCCAGCTCCCAAGCGGGGGTAGCCTTAGCCAAAAACATTCAGTACTTC.

CDR3 in DNA: TGTGCCAGCAGCTTGGCAGGGGTATACACTGAAGCTTTCTTT. Its translation: CASSLAGVYTEAFF. This sequence joins TRBV5-4 and TRBJ1-1; the D gene is possibly TRBD1 (6 bases). CDR1 and CDR2 from the germline V gene are SGHNT and YYREEE (reference sequence). Between the trimmed V and J ends, which lost 0 bases and 3 bases, there was a span of 9 bases. This CDR3 has 14 residues.

The chain recombines TRBV5-6 with TRBJ2-1; 7 nucleotides line up with TRBD2. CDR3 size: 18 residues. V lost 4 bases to trimming and J lost 4 bases; unmatched junction nucleotides: 17. Germline V gene data show CDR1 as SGHDT and CDR2 as YYEEEE. CDR3 in amino acids: CASSLTAGIGPNYNEQFF. The CDR3 region has the DNA TGTGCCAGCAGCCTAACAGCGGGAATAGGCCCCAATTACAATGAGCAGTTCTTC.

The rearrangement links TRBV6-6 to TRBJ2-2, with 9 bases identical to TRBD2. The CDR3 loop spans 16 amino acids. After removal of 2 bases from V and 4 bases from J, the junction contained 5 bases not matched to a gene. CDR1 and CDR2 from the germline V gene are MNHNY and SVGAGI (reference sequence). In DNA form, the CDR3 reads TGTGCCAGCAGTTACGGGACTAGCTACGGCACCGGGGAGCTGTTTTTT. Amino acid sequence: CASSYGTSYGTGELFF.

This clone has only one observation. The chain combines TRBV28 with TRBJ2-7, with 10 bases identical to TRBD1. V was pared by 6 bases and J by 6 bases, with 11 bases of the junction left unmatched. Germline V lookup: CDR1 MDHEN, CDR2 SYDVKM. CDR3 length: 15 residues. The CDR3 DNA follows: TGTGCCAGCAGCCCATTCGACAGGGGGCGAGGCGAGCAGTACTTC. Protein: CASSPFDRGRGEQYF.

CDR3 sequence (DNA): TGTGCCAGCAGTTTCTCAGGGGGTATGATGAACACTGAAGCTTTCTTT. Protein product: CASSFSGGMMNTEAFF. The chain joins TRBV6-6 to TRBJ1-1; 7 nucleotides match TRBD1. CDR1 and CDR2 (germline): MNHNY, SVGAGI (reference sequence). CDR3 size: 16 residues. V lost 4 bases and J lost 0; bases outside the gene matches: 8.

The chain has TRBV9 and TRBJ2-3; 9 bases are shared with TRBD2. V lost 3 bases and J lost 4; bases outside the gene matches: 12. CDR3 size: 17 residues. Germline V gene data show CDR1 as SGDLS and CDR2 as YYNGEE. The CDR3 DNA reads as TGTGCCAGCAGCGCCCTGGGGGCGGGGGGGCGGGCAGATACGCAGTATTTT. Its protein is CASSALGAGGRADTQYF.

This chain uses TRBV28 with TRBJ2-7, with 9 bases that match TRBD1. This CDR3 has 15 amino acids. Unmatched junction bases numbered 2, after V lost 1 base and J lost 1 base. The germline V gene encodes CDR1 MDHEN and CDR2 SYDVKM. The CDR3 DNA is TGTGCCAGCAGTTTATTCGGGACAGGGTCCTACGAGCAGTACTTC. It specifies CASSLFGTGSYEQYF.

This chain links TRBV7-9 with TRBJ1-2; possibly TRBD1 for D (6 bases). Trimming took off 6 bases at V and 1 base at J, with 27 bases between the two ends. CDR1 and CDR2 from the germline V gene are SEHNR and FQNEAQ (reference sequence). The CDR3 is 19 residues long. The CDR3 spells CASRPGMQGPARLNYGYTF. The CDR3 DNA reads as TGTGCCAGCAGGCCCGGGATGCAGGGGCCCGCCCGCCTTAACTATGGCTACACCTTC.

The rearrangement links TRBV7-8 to TRBJ2-7; D remains ambiguous. CDR3 length: 12 amino acids. CDR1 and CDR2 (germline): SGHVS, FQNEAQ. The germline V and J ends were trimmed by 4 bases and 3 bases, with 7 bases remaining between them. Here the CDR3 DNA reads TGTGCCAGCAGCTCCGTGTTCTACGAGCAGTACTTC. This codes for CASSSVFYEQYF.

This chain connects TRBV23-1 to TRBJ2-4; D gene unclear. TRBV23-1 is marked as an open reading frame, function uncertain. The CDR3 contains 15 residues. Trimming removed 1 base at V and 0 bases at J, with 7 bases between. The CDR3 sequence is CASSQCPGAKNIQYF. CDR3 coding DNA: TGCGCCAGCAGTCAATGCCCAGGAGCCAAAAACATTCAGTACTTC.

The chain couples TRBV7-3 to TRBJ1-6, with unresolved D. Germline lookup yields CDR1 SGHTA and CDR2 FQGTGA. The CDR3 sequence is 13 residues long. Trimming pared 8 bases from V and 8 bases from J, leaving 13 bases between. CDR3 nucleotide sequence: TGTGCCAGCGGCGGTCAAAGAGATTCACCCCTCCACTTT. It translates to CASGGQRDSPLHF.